This TCR beta chain was sequenced in a study of CD8+CD57+ T cells in acquired aplastic anemia. The CDR3 contains 14 residues. CDR1 and CDR2 (germline): MGHRA, YSYEKL. V was cut by 3 bases and J by 0 bases, with 5 bases left in between. Genomic DNA acted as the template from which TCR beta VDJ combination and CDR3 sequence profiling were carried out. One entry per CDR3 protein, called by TCRdb with MiXCR from the reads. This sample carries under 250,000 distinct CDR3 sequences, 47% of them seen once, and the ten largest clones take about 7.8%. Ten or more counts support this clonotype. The authors sequenced patients whose flow cytometry had shown CD8+CD57+ cell expansion. Among the patients, all had severe acquired aplastic anemia. None of the patients had been given any therapy when their blood was sampled.

Sequencing used sorted CD4+, CD8+, or CD8+CD57+ T cells (not recorded which) from PBMCs. This receptor was obtained from a human donor with aplastic anemia. V usage is TRBV4-1 and J usage is TRBJ1-4; no definite D call. Here the CDR3 reads CASSQRTTNEKLFF. The CDR3 region has the DNA TGCGCCAGCAGCCAGAGGACAACTAATGAAAAACTGTTTTTT.